Listed below are T cell receptor beta chains from one sample, sequenced in a study of cytomegalovirus exposure and HLA in healthy donors. Here immunoSEQ multiplex PCR was the method, and the copy in TCRdb shows in-frame clones only, minus some. The sample contains around 93,000 clones, 82% of which appear only once. Sequencing was performed on PBMCs. Receptors were obtained from a man aged 50-59 years in good health and CMV-seronegative. CDR3s include the opening cysteine and the closing phenylalanine or tryptophan. A D gene is named only where the DNA matches it firmly. A row's size may be missing; if present it is once, few, many or a size class.

abundance	v_gene	j_gene	d_gene	CDR3nt	CDR3aa
few	TRBV5-1	TRBJ2-7	TRBD2	TGCGCCAGCAGCTTGACTAGCGGGAGCAACGAGCAGTACTTC	CASSLTSGSNEQYF
NA	TRBV27	TRBJ2-7	TRBD1	TGTGCCAGCAGTTCATCCCTGACAGGGACCTACGAGCAGTACTTC	CASSSSLTGTYEQYF
NA	TRBV5-4	TRBJ1-3	NA	TGTGCCAGCAGCCGTGGAGGGTTAGGGGCCTCTGGAAACACCATATATTTT	CASSRGGLGASGNTIYF
NA	TRBV19	TRBJ2-2	NA	TGTGCCAGTAGTCGGGGGACAGCGAACACCGGGGAGCTGTTTTTT	CASSRGTANTGELFF
NA	TRBV7-9	TRBJ1-3	TRBD1	TGTGCCAGCAGCGACAGGGATGATGGAAACACCATATATTTT	CASSDRDDGNTIYF
once	TRBV27	TRBJ2-1	NA	TGTGCCAGCAGCCCGGACGGGAGCTCCTACAATGAGCAGTTCTTC	CASSPDGSSYNEQFF
NA	TRBV5-1	TRBJ2-7	TRBD1	TGCGCCAGCAGCTCGACAGGGGGTCTCGACGAGCAGTACTTC	CASSSTGGLDEQYF
NA	TRBV29-1	TRBJ1-1	NA	TGCAGCACGAAACTGACATTAAACACTGAAGCTTTCTTT	CSTKLTLNTEAFF
NA	TRBV11-2	TRBJ1-2	NA	TGTGCCAGCAGCGCCTCGGCGGGTATTAACTATGGCTACACCTTC	CASSASAGINYGYTF
NA	TRBV7-9	TRBJ2-7	TRBD1	TGTGCCAGCAGCTTACCCTCCGGGACAGGGGGTTACGAGCAGTACTTC	CASSLPSGTGGYEQYF
NA	TRBV7-9	TRBJ2-7	TRBD2	TGTGCCAGCAGCTCCCCAGCTAGCGGGGTTTACGAGCAGTACTTC	CASSSPASGVYEQYF
NA	TRBV30	TRBJ2-3	NA	TGTGCCTGGACTCGGAGTAGCACAGATACGCAGTATTTT	CAWTRSSTDTQYF
once	TRBV28	TRBJ2-7	NA	TGTGCCAGCAGTTTAACCCCACAGGTCGCTCCTAAGCAGTACTTC	CASSLTPQVAPKQYF
NA	TRBV13	TRBJ2-7	TRBD2	TGTGCCAGCAGCGCCGGGACTAGCGGGAGGCTGGGGGGGCAGTACTTC	CASSAGTSGRLGGQYF
NA	TRBV27	TRBJ1-2	NA	TGTGCCAGCCGGTGGGGTGAGGGTGGCTACACCTTC	CASRWGEGGYTF
NA	TRBV9	TRBJ1-3	NA	TGTGCCAGCAGCCCGGGGGGAGGATCTGGAAACACCATATATTTT	CASSPGGGSGNTIYF
few	TRBV5-6	TRBJ2-7	NA	TGTGCCAGCAGTCCCCTGGGAGCGGGTCTCTACGAGCAGTACTTC	CASSPLGAGLYEQYF
few	TRBV5-4	TRBJ2-1	NA	TGTGCCAGCAGCTTAGTAGGGGCAAATGAGCAGTTCTTC	CASSLVGANEQFF
few	TRBV5-4	TRBJ2-2	TRBD2	TGTGCCAGCAGCGGGGGGGTCGGTTCCGGGGAGCTGTTTTTT	CASSGGVGSGELFF
NA	TRBV5-6	TRBJ2-7	NA	TGTGCCAGCAGCTTGGGACAGGGAGGTGAGCAGTACTTC	CASSLGQGGEQYF
NA	TRBV29-1	TRBJ2-1	TRBD2	TGCAGCGTTTTTGCTAGCGGGAGGGCGTATGAGCAGTTCTTC	CSVFASGRAYEQFF
few	TRBV2	TRBJ2-3	TRBD2	TGTGCCAGCAGTGATTTGACTAGCGGGACAGATACGCAGTATTTT	CASSDLTSGTDTQYF
NA	TRBV28	TRBJ1-1	NA	TGTGCCAGCAGTTCCCCGGGACAAAGGTTTACCGCTGAAGCTTTCTTT	CASSSPGQRFTAEAFF
NA	TRBV4-2	TRBJ1-2	NA	TGTGCCAGCAGCCAGTCTACAGGGCCCTATGGCTACACCTTC	CASSQSTGPYGYTF
NA	TRBV18	TRBJ2-5	NA	TGTGCCAGCTCACCGCGGGGAGGTGTGGAGACCCAGTACTTC	CASSPRGGVETQYF
NA	TRBV25-1	TRBJ2-1	TRBD2	TGTGCCAGCAGTGATGGACGCCCTAGCGGGAGAATGACAAATGAGCAGTTCTTC	CASSDGRPSGRMTNEQFF
NA	TRBV7-3	TRBJ2-5	NA	TGTGCCAGCAGCTCCGACTACCAAGAGACCCAGTACTTC	CASSSDYQETQYF
NA	TRBV18	TRBJ2-5	NA	TGTGCCAGCTCACTTACGGTGAGAGGGGAGACCCAGTACTTC	CASSLTVRGETQYF
once	TRBV7-2	TRBJ2-5	TRBD1	TGTGCCAGCAGACTCGTCACAGGGGGCGGCGAGACCCAGTACTTC	CASRLVTGGGETQYF
NA	TRBV29-1	TRBJ2-5	NA	TGCAGCGTCGCAGGGTTAGGTGGGGAGACCCAGTACTTC	CSVAGLGGETQYF
once	TRBV28	TRBJ2-3	TRBD2	TGTGCCAGCAGTTTTGGGGCGGGAGATTTAGTGAGAACAGATACGCAGTATTTT	CASSFGAGDLVRTDTQYF
NA	TRBV19	TRBJ1-1	NA	TGTGCCAGTAGTATAAAAACGCCCGGGGCTGAAGCTTTCTTT	CASSIKTPGAEAFF
many	TRBV30	TRBJ2-2	TRBD2	TGTGCCTGGAGTGTACGGGGGAGGGACACCGGGGAGCTGTTTTTT	CAWSVRGRDTGELFF
NA	TRBV28	TRBJ1-2	NA	TGTGCCAGCAGTGTTGGGACACCTATTCCTAACTATGGCTACACCTTC	CASSVGTPIPNYGYTF
NA	TRBV19	TRBJ2-5	NA	TGTGCCAGTAGTCGGACAGACCAAGAGACCCAGTACTTC	CASSRTDQETQYF
NA	TRBV6-1	TRBJ2-7	NA	TGTGCCAGTAGTGAACAGTATTCCAGCGAGCAGTACTTC	CASSEQYSSEQYF
NA	TRBV28	TRBJ1-2	NA	TGTGCCAGCAGTTTAAGGGGCTATGGCTACACCTTC	CASSLRGYGYTF
NA	TRBV9	TRBJ2-5	NA	TGTGCCAGCAGCGTGGGTGGGAGTGGTTTGGAGACCCAGTACTTC	CASSVGGSGLETQYF
NA	TRBV28	TRBJ2-7	NA	TGTGCCAGCAGCCCTAACAGGGAGTCCCCCTACGAGCAGTACTTC	CASSPNRESPYEQYF
NA	TRBV6-1	TRBJ1-5	TRBD1	TGTGCCAGCGGGGTCAGGGGGCTCAATCAGCCCCAGCATTTT	CASGVRGLNQPQHF
NA	TRBV7-3	TRBJ2-5	TRBD2	TGTGCCAGCAGCTTATGGTCCGCGGGAGGGCCACAGACCCAGTACTTC	CASSLWSAGGPQTQYF
once	TRBV6-5	TRBJ1-2	NA	TGTGCCAGCAGTTACTCGATTACCGGAGCGGGAGGCTACACCTTC	CASSYSITGAGGYTF
NA	TRBV12-5	TRBJ1-1	NA	TGTGCTAGTGGAGGGGGAACAGGGAACACTGAAGCTTTCTTT	CASGGGTGNTEAFF
NA	TRBV7-2	TRBJ1-5	NA	TGTGCCAGCAGCCCTATCCCGAATAGCAATCAGCCCCAGCATTTT	CASSPIPNSNQPQHF
NA	TRBV7-6	TRBJ2-7	TRBD1	TGTGCCAGCAGCTTAGGAGTGGGACAGGGGACCTACGAGCAGTACTTC	CASSLGVGQGTYEQYF